A single sample is the source of the 11 T cell receptor beta chains below, sequenced in a study of beta chain features in type 1 diabetes. The study's findings and limits: Type 1 diabetes patients had moderately but significantly shorter TCRB CDR3s in all four CD4+ subsets.

Which antigens these TCRs recognize remains unknown. The investigators reverse transcribed all of the isolated RNA, so they sequenced expressed TCRB transcripts. The assay was immunoSEQ multiplex PCR, and TCRdb's table has in-frame clones only and misses some. The data hold some 660,000 clones, with 11% to 15% observed a single time. Input material: naive CD4+ T cells from blood. The receptors derive from a man aged 18 to 29 with type 1 diabetes.

This clone showed up just a few times. The chain uses TRBV4-2 and TRBJ2-7, with D uncertain. The germline CDR1 and CDR2 sequences are LGHNA and YNFKEQ. Trimming took off 0 bases at V and 1 base at J, with 10 bases between the two ends. The CDR3 has 15 residues. The CDR3 reads CASSQDTQRSYEQYF. Written as DNA, the CDR3 is TGTGCCAGCAGCCAAGATACCCAACGATCCTACGAGCAGTACTTC.

This clone occurred a few times. V is TRBV30 and J is TRBJ2-5; D might be TRBD2 (6 bases). The end of the DNA is better explained by TRBJ2-7, so the J call may be wrong. This CDR3 has 15 residues. Germline values: CDR1 GTSNPN, CDR2 SVGIG (reference sequence). The DNA for the CDR3 is TGTGCCTGGAGTGGCGGTTCTTCTAGCGCGTACGAGCAGTACTTC. Residues: CAWSGGSSSAYEQYF.

This clone was recorded a few times. The chain joins TRBV5-4 to TRBJ2-7; tentative D call: TRBD1 (5 bases). The CDR3 is 13 amino acids. In germline, CDR1 is SGHNT, CDR2 YYREEE (reference sequence). Between the trimmed V and J ends, which lost 0 bases and 4 bases, there was a span of 8 bases. The chain's CDR3 is CASSLDRLYEQYF. In DNA form, the CDR3 reads TGTGCCAGCAGCTTGGACAGGCTTTACGAGCAGTACTTC.

This chain uses TRBV7-2 with TRBJ1-1; D not resolved. The CDR3 length is 13 residues. Trimming cost V 5 bases and J 4 bases, with 11 bases left between them. Germline-derived CDR1 and CDR2 are SGHTA and FQGNSA. Here the CDR3 reads CASSKYPVTEAFF. DNA for the CDR3: TGTGCCAGCAGCAAATACCCGGTCACTGAAGCTTTCTTT.

CDR3 DNA sequence: TGTGCCAGCACTCGGGACAGGGAATCACCCCTCCACTTT. Protein sequence: CASTRDRESPLHF. The chain combines TRBV7-2 with TRBJ1-6; 9 nucleotides agree with TRBD1. The length of the CDR3 is 13 residues. V gave up 7 bases and J gave up 10 bases; unmatched junction bases: 5. Germline V lookup: CDR1 SGHTA, CDR2 FQGNSA.

This chain uses TRBV19 with TRBJ1-5; TRBD1 is a possible D gene (5 bases). Trimming removed 5 bases from V and 0 bases from J, with 17 bases in between. Germline CDR1 LNHDA, CDR2 SQIVND (reference sequence). The CDR3 covers 17 residues. DNA of the CDR3: TGTGCCAGTAGTGGTTGGGACGGCTCCTATAGCAATCAGCCCCAGCATTTT. This translates into CASSGWDGSYSNQPQHF.

Only a few counts were recorded for this clone. The V call is TRBV2, the J call TRBJ1-1, with D hard to call. CDR1 and CDR2 from the germline V gene are SNHLY and FYNNEI. CDR3 length: 11 residues. V was clipped by 3 bases and J by 5 bases, with 4 bases between them. CDR3 nucleotides: TGTGCCAGCAGTGAGGGGACTGAAGCTTTCTTT. Residues: CASSEGTEAFF.

This clone has more than one count but fewer than ten. V is TRBV7-2 and J is TRBJ1-1; D remains unclear. With 5 bases removed from V and 4 bases from J, the gap between germline ends came to 5 bases. The length of the CDR3 is 11 residues. From germline, CDR1 is SGHTA and CDR2 FQGNSA. CDR3 nucleotide sequence: TGTGCCAGCAGCCCCGGCACTGAAGCTTTCTTT. Its protein is CASSPGTEAFF. Filled out from reference TRBV7-2 and TRBJ1-1, the complete variable domain reads GAGVSQSPSNKVTEKGKDVELRCDPISGHTALYWYRQSLGQGLEFLIYFQGNSAPDKSGLPSDRFSAERTGGSVSTLTIQRTQQEDSAVYLCASSPGTEAFFGQGTRLTVV.

V and J are TRBV5-1 and TRBJ1-5; perhaps TRBD1 as D (5 bases). V lost 0 bases, J lost 7 bases, and 14 bases lay in between. This CDR3 spans 15 amino acids. Germline V gene sequence: CDR1 SGHRS, CDR2 YFSETQ. The CDR3 sequence: CASSLAGVELQPQHF. The CDR3 nucleotides read TGCGCCAGCAGCTTGGCGGGGGTTGAGTTGCAGCCCCAGCATTTT.

This clone was counted between two and nine times. The gene calls are TRBV6-5 and TRBJ2-7; 12 bases fit TRBD2. V was pared by 2 bases and J by 6 bases, with 5 bases of the junction left unmatched. This CDR3 is 15 amino acids long. The germline gives CDR1 MNHEY, CDR2 SVGAGI. CDR3 in amino acids: CASSYAGLAGREQYF. CDR3 DNA: TGTGCCAGCAGTTACGCTGGACTAGCGGGACGCGAGCAGTACTTC.

The chain couples TRBV7-6 to TRBJ2-7, with D tentatively TRBD2 (5 bases). Germline CDR1 and CDR2: SGHVS and FNYEAQ. The V and J ends lost 1 base and 7 bases respectively, with 14 bases between them. The CDR3 is 14 residues long. This CDR3 is CASSLDDFPGEQYF. The CDR3, as DNA: TGTGCCAGCAGCTTAGATGACTTTCCGGGGGAGCAGTACTTC.